This T cell receptor (beta chain) was obtained from a study of cytomegalovirus exposure and HLA in healthy donors. Overall study context: Unique TCRs from HLA-typed donors, around 79 million of them, were held in an early data release. Study-level findings and limits: Presence/absence comparisons presumed near-even sequencing depth among donors. About 87% or about 30% of the time was how often most TCR beta V segments were productive, according to an earlier analysis. The classifier was said to identify cytomegalovirus status with high specificity and sensitivity.

The length of the CDR3 is 18 residues. Germline CDR1 and CDR2: SNHLY and FYNNEI. V lost 5 bases and J lost 0; bases outside the gene matches: 15. Note on this clone: The antigen is unknown.

The PCR made use of 60 Vbeta and 13 Jbeta primers. Using immunoSEQ multiplex PCR, the repertoire was profiled, and TCRdb retains in-frame clones only, with some absent. Among around 130,000 clones listed, 65% to 75% were seen once. The chain links TRBV2 to TRBJ2-7; 8 bases align to TRBD1. The specimen sequenced was PBMCs. The TCR originated in a man aged 40-49 years in good health and CMV-seropositive. The CDR3: CASSYSLSRDRNSYEQYF. Written as DNA, the CDR3 is TGTGCCAGCAGTTACTCCCTGTCCCGGGACAGGAACTCCTACGAGCAGTACTTC.